This passage covers 14 T cell receptor beta chains from one sample sequenced in a study of cytomegalovirus exposure and HLA in healthy donors. Primers for the PCR totalled 60 Vbeta and 13 Jbeta. Clones were read by immunoSEQ multiplex PCR, and TCRdb kept only the in-frame ones, dropping some. The sample holds around 130,000 clones, nearly 90% seen once. The material sequenced was PBMCs. All receptors derive from a woman aged 40 to 50 in good health and CMV-seronegative.

The gene calls are TRBV4-2 and TRBJ2-1; D possibly corresponds to TRBD2 (6 bases). V lost 3 bases, J lost 0 bases, and 12 bases lay in between. Germline V gene sequence: CDR1 LGHNA, CDR2 YNFKEQ. The CDR3 loop spans 16 amino acids. The CDR3 region is CASSQEGRSSYNEQFF. In nucleotides, the CDR3 is TGTGCCAGCAGCCAGGAGGGGCGGAGCTCCTACAATGAGCAGTTCTTC.

The rearrangement joins TRBV7-3 to TRBJ2-2; no definite D call. Germline V gives CDR1 SGHTA, CDR2 FQGTGA. V was pared by 0 bases and J by 3 bases, with 5 bases between. The CDR3 runs to 14 residues. The DNA for the CDR3 is TGTGCCAGCAGCTTAACCTCCGACACCGGGGAGCTGTTTTTT. It specifies CASSLTSDTGELFF.

This clone was picked up one time. J is TRBJ2-3 and V is TRBV7-9; 8 bases fit TRBD1. The CDR3 consists of 13 residues. The junction had 5 bases not matched to a gene; V was cut back by 4 bases and J by 8 bases. Germline values: CDR1 SEHNR, CDR2 FQNEAQ (reference sequence). The CDR3 DNA follows: TGTGCCAGCAGCTCGCAGGGGGCTGGTACGCAGTATTTT. It specifies CASSSQGAGTQYF. The whole variable domain, remainder taken from reference TRBV7-9 and TRBJ2-3, is DTGVSQNPRHKITKRGQNVTFRCDPISEHNRLYWYRQTLGQGPEFLTYFQNEAQLEKSRLLSDRFSAERPKGSFSTLEIQRTEQGDSAMYLCASSSQGAGTQYFGPGTRLTVL.

This chain links TRBV18 with TRBJ2-7, with 14 nucleotides matching TRBD2. The germline V gene has CDR1 KGHSH and CDR2 LQKENI. The J segment lost 2 bases and the V segment lost 8 bases, leaving 11 bases of the junction unmatched. This CDR3 contains 17 residues. CDR3 bases: TGTGCCAGCATCAAGTCGGGACTAGCGGGAGTGCCCTACGAGCAGTACTTC. Protein: CASIKSGLAGVPYEQYF.

This clone has just a few counts. DNA for the CDR3: TGTGCCAGCAGCTCCAACTCCTACGAGCAGTACTTC. Amino acids: CASSSNSYEQYF. The chain links TRBV5-4 to TRBJ2-7; D is ambiguous. Trimming left V 3 bases short and J 0 bases short, with 4 bases between. The germline V gene encodes CDR1 SGHNT and CDR2 YYREEE (reference sequence). The CDR3 has 12 residues.

This clone came up once. This sequence joins TRBV7-6 and TRBJ2-3; D is possibly TRBD2 (5 bases). CDR1 is SGHVS, CDR2 FNYEAQ, per germline. Trimming shortened V by 8 bases and J by 6 bases, and 12 bases separated the two germline ends. The CDR3 is 12 residues long. CDR3 DNA: TGTGCCAGCGGTACTAGATCCGATACGCAGTATTTT. It encodes CASGTRSDTQYF.

This chain joins TRBV29-1 and TRBJ2-7; TRBD1 aligns across 10 bases. Trimming at V came to 0 bases and at J to 6 bases, leaving 5 bases not matched to a gene. The CDR3 sequence is 14 residues long. CDR1 is SQVTM, CDR2 ANQGSEA, per germline. The CDR3 loop is CSVEETGQGSEQYF. The CDR3 nucleotides are TGCAGCGTTGAAGAAACGGGACAGGGGAGCGAGCAGTACTTC.

The chain employs TRBV4-1 and TRBJ2-1, with D perhaps TRBD2 (5 bases). CDR1 is MGHRA and CDR2 is YSYEKL in the germline V gene. Trimming removed 2 bases from V and 4 bases from J, with 9 bases in between. The CDR3 contains 14 residues. CDR3: CASSQRTGYNEQFF. The CDR3 DNA follows: TGCGCCAGCAGCCAACGGACGGGATACAATGAGCAGTTCTTC.

Only one count was recorded for this clone. The chain combines TRBV5-1 with TRBJ2-3, with 7 bases matching TRBD2. The V segment lost 7 bases and the J segment 2 bases; nucleotides outside the gene matches: 10. The CDR3 covers 15 residues. The germline V gene has CDR1 SGHRS and CDR2 YFSETQ. The CDR3 loop reads CASSQGSGNTDTQYF. The CDR3 bases are TGCGCCAGCTCGCAGGGAAGCGGGAACACAGATACGCAGTATTTT.

This clone was found once. The J gene is TRBJ1-5, the V gene TRBV7-2, with 12 bases matching TRBD1. Germline lookup yields CDR1 SGHTA and CDR2 FQGNSA. This CDR3 comprises 16 residues. The J segment lost 6 bases and the V segment lost 1 base, leaving 4 bases of the junction unmatched. As DNA, the CDR3 is TGTGCCAGCAGCTTAGTCGGGACAGGGGGCTTTCAGCCCCAGCATTTT. Protein sequence: CASSLVGTGGFQPQHF.

The rearrangement joins TRBV5-4 to TRBJ1-2, with D perhaps TRBD1 (5 bases). The CDR3 contains 16 residues. V gave up 4 bases and J gave up 8 bases, with 24 bases separating them. The V gene's germline CDR1 is SGHNT and CDR2 YYREEE (reference sequence). CDR3 sequence: CASSPNMGTFTGGYTF. The CDR3 DNA follows: TGTGCCAGCAGCCCAAATATGGGGACTTTCACTGGGGGCTACACCTTC.

The rearrangement links TRBV7-8 to TRBJ1-3; D gene ambiguous. Trimming pared 1 base from V and 3 bases from J, leaving 7 bases between. The CDR3 runs 14 residues. CDR1 SGHVS and CDR2 FQNEAQ come from the germline V gene. The CDR3 sequence: CASSLDRYGNTIYF. DNA for the CDR3: TGTGCCAGCAGCTTAGACAGATATGGAAACACCATATATTTT.

This clone was observed a single time. The chain combines TRBV28 with TRBJ2-1; D is unclear. This CDR3 comprises 14 residues. CDR1 is MDHEN, CDR2 SYDVKM, per germline. V was shortened by 4 bases and J by 7 bases, with 14 bases between the two germline ends. For the CDR3, the DNA is TGTGCCAGCAGTTCCCCCGGTGGGCGTAATGAGCAGTTCTTC. Translated: CASSSPGGRNEQFF.

The chain recombines TRBV2 with TRBJ1-5; D may be TRBD1 (6 bases). Trimming removed 4 bases at V and 2 bases at J, with 9 bases between. There are 14 residues in the CDR3. Germline CDR1 reads SNHLY; CDR2 reads FYNNEI. This CDR3 is CASSGGGGNQPQHF. The CDR3 DNA follows: TGTGCCAGCAGTGGAGGGGGAGGCAATCAGCCCCAGCATTTT.